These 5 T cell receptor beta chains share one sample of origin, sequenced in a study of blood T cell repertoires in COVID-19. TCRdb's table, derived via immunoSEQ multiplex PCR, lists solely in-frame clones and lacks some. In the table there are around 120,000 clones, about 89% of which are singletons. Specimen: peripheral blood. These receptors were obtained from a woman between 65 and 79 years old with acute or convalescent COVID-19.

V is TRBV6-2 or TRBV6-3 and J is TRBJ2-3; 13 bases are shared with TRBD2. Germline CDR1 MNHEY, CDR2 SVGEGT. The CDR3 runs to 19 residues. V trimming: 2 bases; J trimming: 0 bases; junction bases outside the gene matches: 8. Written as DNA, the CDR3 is TGTGCCAGCAGTTACCACACTAGCGGGGGGGTATCTAGCACAGATACGCAGTATTTT. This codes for CASSYHTSGGVSSTDTQYF.

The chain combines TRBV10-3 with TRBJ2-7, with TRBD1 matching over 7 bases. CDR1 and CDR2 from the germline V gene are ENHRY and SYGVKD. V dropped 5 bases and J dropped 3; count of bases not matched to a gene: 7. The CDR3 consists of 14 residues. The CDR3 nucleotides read TGTGCCATCAGTACCGGGACAGACTTCTACGAGCAGTACTTC. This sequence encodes CAISTGTDFYEQYF.

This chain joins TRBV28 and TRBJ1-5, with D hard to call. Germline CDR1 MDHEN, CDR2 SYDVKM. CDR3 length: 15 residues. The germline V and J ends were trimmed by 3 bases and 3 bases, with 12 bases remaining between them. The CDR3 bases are TGTGCCAGCAGTTTGGCTATTGGGCCCAATCAGCCCCAGCATTTT. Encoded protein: CASSLAIGPNQPQHF.

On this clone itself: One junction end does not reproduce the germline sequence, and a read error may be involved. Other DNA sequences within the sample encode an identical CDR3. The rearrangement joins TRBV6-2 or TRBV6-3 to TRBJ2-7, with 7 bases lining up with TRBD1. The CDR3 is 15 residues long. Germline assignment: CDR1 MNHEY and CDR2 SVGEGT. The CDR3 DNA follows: TGCGCCAGCAGTTTTACCGGGACAGTCCCCTACGAGCAGTACTTC. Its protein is CASSFTGTVPYEQYF.

The CDR3 nucleotides read TGTGCCAGCAGCCAAGATCCGCTAGCGGGGACAGATACGCAGTATTTT. It specifies CASSQDPLAGTDTQYF. V and J are TRBV4-2 and TRBJ2-3; TRBD2 matches at 9 bases. With V trimmed by 0 bases and J by 3 bases, 4 bases remained unmatched. CDR3 size: 16 residues. The germline gives CDR1 LGHNA, CDR2 YNFKEQ.